This T cell receptor (beta chain) was sequenced during a study of identical twins. General study findings and limits: The models systematically underestimated how much out-of-frame TCR alpha was shared in monozygotic twins. Fewer insertions marked abundant cord blood beta clonotypes; young adult naive trended weakly, memory not at all. The study found excess low generation probability among twin-shared out-of-frame alpha sequences.

TCRdb fed the 5' RACE reads into MiXCR, producing one record per CDR3 protein. The profile shows roughly 470,000 distinct CDR3 sequences, around an eighth of them singletons. The CDR3 sequence is 12 residues long. Germline loops: CDR1 SEHNR, CDR2 FQNEAQ (reference sequence). V was cut by 5 bases and J by 5 bases, with 9 bases left in between. This clonotype was observed a handful of times. Its antigen is undetermined. This same sample was also taken into another study, of yellow fever vaccine responses in identical twins.

The sequenced sample was CD4+ T cells sorted from blood. The TCR was taken from a woman in her late teens or twenties in good health. The V and J genes are TRBV7-9 and TRBJ2-5; D not resolved. The chain's CDR3 is CASSPPVETQYF. DNA of the CDR3: TGTGCCAGCAGCCCCCCGGTGGAGACCCAGTACTTC.